This T cell receptor beta chain was retrieved from a study of PD-1 blockade in classical Hodgkin lymphoma. The study, taken as a whole, reports: Possible causes of repertoire differences, disease activity or prior therapy, remain undefined.

Time point here: newly diagnosed, previously untreated cHL patient sample. The authors used newly diagnosed, untreated classical Hodgkin lymphoma PBMCs as comparison. A note on this clone: What it binds is unknown.

The CDR3 sequence is 13 residues long. CDR1 SGHTA and CDR2 FQGNSA come from the germline V gene. V lost 4 bases and J lost 7, with 10 bases in between. Assay: immunoSEQ multiplex PCR; the TCRdb copy retains only in-frame clones and omits some. The table has under 30,000 clones, approximately 93% seen once. The chain has TRBV7-2 and TRBJ2-2; D tentatively reads TRBD1 or TRBD2 (5 bases each). Sequenced material: peripheral blood mononuclear cells (PBMCs). This sequence was found in a human donor with classical Hodgkin lymphoma. The DNA for the CDR3 is TGTGCCAGCAGCTCAGCGAGGGGCGGGGAGCTGTTTTTT. Protein product: CASSSARGGELFF.